This is a list of T cell receptor beta chains from one sample in a study of blood T cell repertoires in COVID-19. Sequencing was performed with immunoSEQ multiplex PCR; in TCRdb, only in-frame clones are kept and a portion is missing. The sample records around 340,000 clones, over 70% being singletons. Specimen: peripheral blood. The receptors come from a man aged 25 to 45 with active or convalescent COVID-19. CDR3s include the opening cysteine and the closing phenylalanine or tryptophan. A D gene is named only where the DNA matches it firmly. Some rows have no size entry. The others give once, few or many, or a class for an expanded clone.

TRBJ1-2 | TRBV5-4 | TRBD1 | . | 14 | TGTGCCAGCAGCCCGGACAGGGGGCTTGGAGGCTACACCTTC | CASSPDRGLGGYTF
TRBJ1-1 | TRBV19 | . | . | 15 | TGTGCCAGTAGTGTGACAGGAATTGTAGACACTGAAGCTTTCTTT | CASSVTGIVDTEAFF
TRBJ1-4 | TRBV13 | TRBD1 | . | 15 | TGTGCCAGCAGCTTAACGGGGACAGCTAATGAAAAACTGTTTTTT | CASSLTGTANEKLFF
TRBJ1-5 | TRBV6-1 | . | . | 15 | TGTGCCAGCAGTGAAGGAGTCCTTAGCAATCAGCCCCAGCATTTT | CASSEGVLSNQPQHF
TRBJ2-3 | TRBV12-5 | TRBD2 | . | 19 | TGTGCTAGTGGTCCCCCCAAGGGGCTAGCGGGGGACACGCCAGATACGCAGTATTTT | CASGPPKGLAGDTPDTQYF
TRBJ2-3 | TRBV4-1 | . | . | 15 | TGCGCCAGCAGCCCTGGGAGGAGGTTGGCAGATACGCAGTATTTT | CASSPGRRLADTQYF
TRBJ1-1 | TRBV28 | TRBD1 | . | 15 | TGTGCCGGCCGGGGACAGGGGGCAGGCGACACTGAAGCTTTCTTT | CAGRGQGAGDTEAFF
TRBJ2-7 | TRBV9 | TRBD1 | . | 17 | TGTGCCAGCAGCGTAGAAGGGTGGGTAGGGGGCACCTACGAGCAGTACTTC | CASSVEGWVGGTYEQYF
TRBJ2-7 | TRBV3-1/TRBV3-2 | . | . | 10 | TGTGCCAGGTCCACCTACGAGCAGTACTTC | CARSTYEQYF
TRBJ2-7 | TRBV28 | . | once | 12 | TGTGCCAGCAGGGTATCCCGCGACGAGCAGTACTTC | CASRVSRDEQYF
TRBJ1-1 | TRBV9 | . | . | 14 | TGTGCCAGCAGCCCCGGAGGGTGGAACACTGAAGCTTTCTTT | CASSPGGWNTEAFF
TRBJ1-1 | TRBV18 | TRBD1 | . | 14 | TGTGCCAGCTCACCAACAGGGGGGAACGCTGAAGCTTTCTTT | CASSPTGGNAEAFF
TRBJ2-3 | TRBV11-3 | TRBD1 | . | 16 | TGTGCCAGCAGCCATGTCCGAACAGGGGTTGCAGATACGCAGTATTTT | CASSHVRTGVADTQYF
TRBJ2-7 | TRBV5-1 | TRBD1 | . | 13 | TGCGCCAGCAGACCGGGACAGAGCTACGAGCAGTACTTC | CASRPGQSYEQYF
TRBJ2-7 | TRBV19 | . | . | 14 | TGTGCCAGTCGTGTCAGCCGAGGCAACTACGAGCAGTACTTC | CASRVSRGNYEQYF
TRBJ2-1 | TRBV7-3 | . | . | 14 | TGTGCCAGCAGCGACGCGGGGTTCCGTAATGAGCAGTTCTTC | CASSDAGFRNEQFF
TRBJ1-4 | TRBV3-1/TRBV3-2 | . | . | 11 | TGTGCCAGCAGCCACGAGGAAAAACTGTTTTTT | CASSHEEKLFF
TRBJ2-3 | TRBV18 | TRBD2 | once | 16 | TGTGCCAGCTCGCCGACTAGCGGGGGGAGCTCAGATACGCAGTATTTT | CASSPTSGGSSDTQYF
TRBJ2-7 | TRBV6-5 | TRBD2 | . | 15 | TGTGCCAGCAGGTCTGGGCGGGGGGCCTCCTACGAGCAGTACTTC | CASRSGRGASYEQYF
TRBJ2-3 | TRBV7-2 | . | once | 11 | TGTGCCAGCAGCTACGTAGAAGCGCAGTATTTT | CASSYVEAQYF
TRBJ2-2 | TRBV6-6 | TRBD2 | . | 14 | TGTGCCAGCAGGGGACTAGCGGACACCGGGGAGCTGTTTTTT | CASRGLADTGELFF
TRBJ2-5 | TRBV11-2 | . | . | 13 | TGTGCCAGCAGCTTATCCGGGATGGAGACCCAGTACTTC | CASSLSGMETQYF
TRBJ1-1 | TRBV5-5 | . | . | 11 | TGTGCCAGCAGCTTTTACTTTGAAGCTTTCTTT | CASSFYFEAFF
TRBJ2-1 | TRBV6-5 | TRBD1 | . | 14 | TGTGCCAGCAGTATCGGACAGGGAGTCAATGAGCAGTTCTTC | CASSIGQGVNEQFF
TRBJ1-2 | TRBV9 | TRBD1 | . | 14 | TGTGCCAGCAGCGGGACAGGGGGCGCTTCGGGCTACACCTTC | CASSGTGGASGYTF
TRBJ1-4 | TRBV11-2 | TRBD1 | few | 15 | TGTGCCAGCAGCTTCCAGGGGGTCGTCAAGGAAAAACTGTTTTTT | CASSFQGVVKEKLFF
TRBJ1-2 | TRBV2 | . | once | 16 | TGTGCCAGCAGTGACGTGGCAGGGAGGCCCAATGATGGCTACACCTTC | CASSDVAGRPNDGYTF
TRBJ2-1 | TRBV7-8 | TRBD2 | . | 16 | TGTGCCAGCAGCCAGTTAGCGGGGGGGGCCTACAATGAGCAGTTCTTC | CASSQLAGGAYNEQFF
TRBJ2-6 | TRBV5-1 | . | . | 17 | TGCGCCAGCAGCTTCCGGGGTAGAGGGAATGGGGCCAACGTCCTGACTTTC | CASSFRGRGNGANVLTF
TRBJ1-6 | TRBV9 | TRBD1 | . | 15 | TGTGCCAGCAGCGTAGTTGGGACAGGGCTCTCACCCCTCCACTTT | CASSVVGTGLSPLHF
TRBJ2-3 | TRBV5-1 | . | . | 14 | TGCGCCAGCAGCGGCCCAGGGCTTGCAGATACGCAGTATTTT | CASSGPGLADTQYF
TRBJ2-7 | TRBV12-3/TRBV12-4 | . | . | 12 | TGTGCCAGCAGTTTTAAATCCTACGAGCAGTACTTC | CASSFKSYEQYF
TRBJ2-7 | TRBV28 | . | few | 12 | TGTGCCAGCAGTTTCCCCGGCTACGAGCAGTACTTC | CASSFPGYEQYF
TRBJ1-5 | TRBV19 | . | . | 15 | TGTGCCAGTAGTGCGGGTAGGAGGGGAAATCAGCCCCAGCATTTT | CASSAGRRGNQPQHF
TRBJ2-5 | TRBV11-3 | TRBD1 | . | 15 | TGTGCCAGCAGCCGCCCTACCACAGGGGGGGAGACCCAGTACTTC | CASSRPTTGGETQYF
TRBJ1-2 | TRBV27 | TRBD1 | once | 14 | TGTGCCAGCAGTCAGGGGGCGCGGAACTATGGCTACACCTTC | CASSQGARNYGYTF
TRBJ1-3 | TRBV28 | TRBD1 | few | 17 | TGTGCCAGCAGTCTGAGCACAGGGGCCGGCTCTGGAAACACCATATATTTT | CASSLSTGAGSGNTIYF
TRBJ2-5 | TRBV12-3/TRBV12-4 | . | few | 12 | TGTGCCAGCAGGACAGGGAGGGAGACCCAGTACTTC | CASRTGRETQYF
TRBJ1-6 | TRBV4-1 | . | . | 15 | TGCGCCAGCAGCCAAGAAGCCCGCTCAGGGTCACCCCTCCACTTT | CASSQEARSGSPLHF
TRBJ1-3 | TRBV6-6 | . | once | 19 | TGTGCCAGCAGTCTCTCGGGAAGGGGGAGACCGCCCTCTGGAAACACCATATATTTT | CASSLSGRGRPPSGNTIYF
TRBJ2-7 | TRBV13 | . | . | 13 | TGTGCCAGCAGCTTAGGACTAGTCTACGAGCAGTACTTC | CASSLGLVYEQYF
TRBJ1-3 | TRBV18 | . | . | 15 | TGTGCCAGCTCGCGGGAAGGTGAGGCTGGAAACACCATATATTTT | CASSREGEAGNTIYF
TRBJ2-1 | TRBV19 | . | . | 14 | TGTGCCAGTAATCCCGAGTTCTCCTACAATGAGCAGTTCTTC | CASNPEFSYNEQFF
TRBJ2-1 | TRBV6-6 | TRBD1 | . | 14 | TGTGCCAGCAGTTACGGGACAGAATACAATGAGCAGTTCTTC | CASSYGTEYNEQFF